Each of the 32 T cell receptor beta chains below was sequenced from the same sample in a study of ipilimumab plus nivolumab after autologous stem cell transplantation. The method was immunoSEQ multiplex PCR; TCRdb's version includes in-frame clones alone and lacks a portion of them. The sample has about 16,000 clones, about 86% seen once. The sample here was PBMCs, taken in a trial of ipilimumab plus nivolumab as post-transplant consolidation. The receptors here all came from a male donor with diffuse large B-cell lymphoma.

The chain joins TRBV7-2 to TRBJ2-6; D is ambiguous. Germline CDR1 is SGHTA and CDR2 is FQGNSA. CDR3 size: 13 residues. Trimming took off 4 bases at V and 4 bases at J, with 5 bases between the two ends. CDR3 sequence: CASSSGGANVLTF. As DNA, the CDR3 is TGTGCCAGCAGCTCTGGGGGGGCCAACGTCCTGACTTTC.

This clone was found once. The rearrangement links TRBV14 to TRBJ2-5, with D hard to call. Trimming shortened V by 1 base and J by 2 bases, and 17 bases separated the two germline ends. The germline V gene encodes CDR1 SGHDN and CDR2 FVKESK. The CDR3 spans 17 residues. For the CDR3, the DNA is TGTGCCAGCAGCCAAGGTATAAGGGCCCCTCAACAAGAGACCCAGTACTTC. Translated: CASSQGIRAPQQETQYF.

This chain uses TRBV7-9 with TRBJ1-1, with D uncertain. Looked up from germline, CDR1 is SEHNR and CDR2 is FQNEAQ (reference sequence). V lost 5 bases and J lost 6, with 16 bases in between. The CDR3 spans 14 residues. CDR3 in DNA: TGTGCCAGCAGCGCAAGGGTGGCCACCCCTGAAGCTTTCTTT. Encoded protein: CASSARVATPEAFF.

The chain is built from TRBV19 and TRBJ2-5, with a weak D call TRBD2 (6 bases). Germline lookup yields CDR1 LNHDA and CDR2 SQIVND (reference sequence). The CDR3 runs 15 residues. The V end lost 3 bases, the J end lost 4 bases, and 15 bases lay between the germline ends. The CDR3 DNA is TGTGCCAGTAGTATCCGAGCCTTGGAGGGAGAGACCCAGTACTTC. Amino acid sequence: CASSIRALEGETQYF.

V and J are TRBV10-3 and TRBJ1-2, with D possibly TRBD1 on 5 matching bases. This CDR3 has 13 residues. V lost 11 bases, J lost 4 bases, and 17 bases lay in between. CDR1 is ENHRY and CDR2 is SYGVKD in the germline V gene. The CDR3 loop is CASQGPDGYGYTF. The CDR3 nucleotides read TGTGCCTCGCAGGGACCCGACGGCTATGGCTACACCTTC.

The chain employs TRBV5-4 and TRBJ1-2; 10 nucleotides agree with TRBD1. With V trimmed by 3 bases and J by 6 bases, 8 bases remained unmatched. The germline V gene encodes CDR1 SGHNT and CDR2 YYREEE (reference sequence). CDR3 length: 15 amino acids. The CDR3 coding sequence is TGTGCCAGCAGCTCATATTGGGGGACAGGGGATGGCTACACCTTC. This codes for CASSSYWGTGDGYTF.

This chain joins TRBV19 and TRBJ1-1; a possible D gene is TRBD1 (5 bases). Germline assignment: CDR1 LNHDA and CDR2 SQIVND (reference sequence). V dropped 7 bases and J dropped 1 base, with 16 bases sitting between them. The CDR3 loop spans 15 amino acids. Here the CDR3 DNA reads TGTGCCAGTAAGTGGCAGCCCCAGGGGAACACTGAAGCTTTCTTT. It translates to CASKWQPQGNTEAFF.

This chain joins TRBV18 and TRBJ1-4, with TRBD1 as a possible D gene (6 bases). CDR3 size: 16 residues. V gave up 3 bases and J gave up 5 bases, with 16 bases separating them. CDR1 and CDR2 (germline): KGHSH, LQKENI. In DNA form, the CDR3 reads TGTGCCAGCTCACCCGGCAGGGGTACGGGAAATGAAAAACTGTTTTTT. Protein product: CASSPGRGTGNEKLFF.

This CDR3 is CASSLVAGGSNEQFF. In DNA form, the CDR3 reads TGTGCCAGCAGCTTAGTTGCGGGGGGTTCTAATGAGCAGTTCTTC. The chain links TRBV7-2 to TRBJ2-1; 8 bases are a match to TRBD2. V shed 1 base and J 7 bases; nucleotides not matched to a gene: 6. CDR3 length: 15 amino acids. Germline V gene data show CDR1 as SGHTA and CDR2 as FQGNSA.

CDR3 region: CATRTGTALEAFF. The CDR3, as DNA: TGTGCCACCCGGACAGGGACGGCTTTAGAAGCTTTCTTT. The chain is built from TRBV28 and TRBJ1-1, with 8 bases matching TRBD1. The CDR3 runs 13 residues. Germline CDR1 reads MDHEN; CDR2 reads SYDVKM. The trim removed 10 bases at V and 8 bases at J, leaving 12 bases unmatched.

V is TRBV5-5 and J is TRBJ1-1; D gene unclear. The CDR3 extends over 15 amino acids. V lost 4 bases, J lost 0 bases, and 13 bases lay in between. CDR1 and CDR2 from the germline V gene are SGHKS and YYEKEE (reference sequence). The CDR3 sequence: CASSPPVGMNTEAFF. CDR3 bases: TGTGCCAGCAGCCCCCCAGTTGGGATGAACACTGAAGCTTTCTTT.

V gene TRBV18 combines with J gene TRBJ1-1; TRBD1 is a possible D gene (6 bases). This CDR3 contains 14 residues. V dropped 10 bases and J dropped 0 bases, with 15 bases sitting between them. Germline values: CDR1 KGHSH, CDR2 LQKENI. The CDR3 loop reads CATTKQGMNTEAFF. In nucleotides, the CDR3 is TGTGCCACGACCAAGCAGGGGATGAACACTGAAGCTTTCTTT.

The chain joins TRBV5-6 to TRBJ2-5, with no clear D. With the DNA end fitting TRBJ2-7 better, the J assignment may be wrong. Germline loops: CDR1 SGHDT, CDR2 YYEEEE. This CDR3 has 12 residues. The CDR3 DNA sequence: TGTGCCAGCAGCTTAAGGGTACACGAGCAGTACTTC. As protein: CASSLRVHEQYF.

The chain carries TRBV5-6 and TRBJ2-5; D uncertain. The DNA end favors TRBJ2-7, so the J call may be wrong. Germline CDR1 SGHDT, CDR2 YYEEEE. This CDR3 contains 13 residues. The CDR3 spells CASSHITEYEQYF. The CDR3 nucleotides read TGTGCCAGCAGCCATATCACAGAATACGAGCAGTACTTC.

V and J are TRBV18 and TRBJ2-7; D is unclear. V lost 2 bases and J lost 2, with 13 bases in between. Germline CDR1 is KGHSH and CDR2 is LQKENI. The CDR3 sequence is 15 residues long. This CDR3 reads CASSPLLGNTYEQYF. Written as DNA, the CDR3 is TGTGCCAGCTCACCATTGCTAGGCAACACCTACGAGCAGTACTTC.

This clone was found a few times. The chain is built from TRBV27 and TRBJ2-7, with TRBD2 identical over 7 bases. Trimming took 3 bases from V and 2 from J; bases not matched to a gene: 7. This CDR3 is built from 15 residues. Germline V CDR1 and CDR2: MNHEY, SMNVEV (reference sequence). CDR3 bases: TGTGCCAGCAGTTTTGGTCCAGCGGGGCCCTACGAGCAGTACTTC. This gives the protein CASSFGPAGPYEQYF.

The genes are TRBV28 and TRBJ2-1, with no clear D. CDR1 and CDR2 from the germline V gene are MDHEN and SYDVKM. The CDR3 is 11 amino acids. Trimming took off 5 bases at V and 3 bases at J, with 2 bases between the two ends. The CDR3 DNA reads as TGTGCCAGCAGTGACTACAATGAGCAGTTCTTC. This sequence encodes CASSDYNEQFF.

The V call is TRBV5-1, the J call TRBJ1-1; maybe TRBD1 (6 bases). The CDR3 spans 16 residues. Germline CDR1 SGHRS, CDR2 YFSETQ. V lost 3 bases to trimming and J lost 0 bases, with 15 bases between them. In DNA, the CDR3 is TGCGCCAGCAGCTCGGGGGGGCGTGGCCTGAACACTGAAGCTTTCTTT. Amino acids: CASSSGGRGLNTEAFF.

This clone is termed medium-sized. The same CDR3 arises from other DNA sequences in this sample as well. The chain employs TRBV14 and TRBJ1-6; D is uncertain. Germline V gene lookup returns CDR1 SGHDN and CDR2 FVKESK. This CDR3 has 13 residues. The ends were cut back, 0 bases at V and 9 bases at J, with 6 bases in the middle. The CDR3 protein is CASSQDGGSPLHF. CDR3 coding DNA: TGTGCCAGCAGCCAAGACGGAGGTTCACCCCTCCACTTT.

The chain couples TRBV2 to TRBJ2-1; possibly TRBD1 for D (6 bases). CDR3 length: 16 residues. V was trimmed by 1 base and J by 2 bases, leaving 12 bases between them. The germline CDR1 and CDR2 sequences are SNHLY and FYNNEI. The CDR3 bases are TGTGCCAGCAGTGAAGTGGGGGCCCTCCCCTACAATGAGCAGTTCTTC. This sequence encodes CASSEVGALPYNEQFF. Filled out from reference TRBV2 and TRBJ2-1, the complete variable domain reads EPEVTQTPSHQVTQMGQEVILRCVPISNHLYFYWYRQILGQKVEFLVSFYNNEISEKSEIFDDQFSVERPDGSNFTLKIRSTKLEDSAMYFCASSEVGALPYNEQFFGPGTRLTVL.

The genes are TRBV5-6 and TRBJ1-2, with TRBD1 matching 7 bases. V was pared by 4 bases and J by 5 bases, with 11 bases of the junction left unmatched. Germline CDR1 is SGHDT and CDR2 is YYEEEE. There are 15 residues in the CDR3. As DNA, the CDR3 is TGTGCCAGCAGCGCGGAAACAGGGGTCTGGTATGGCTACACCTTC. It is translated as CASSAETGVWYGYTF.

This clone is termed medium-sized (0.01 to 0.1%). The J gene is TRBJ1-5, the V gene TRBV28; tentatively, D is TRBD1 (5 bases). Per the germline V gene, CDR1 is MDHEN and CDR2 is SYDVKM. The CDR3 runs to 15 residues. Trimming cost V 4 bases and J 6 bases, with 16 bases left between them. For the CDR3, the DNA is TGTGCCAGCAGTTCTCGGGGCGGCGGGCGTCAGCCCCAGCATTTT. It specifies CASSSRGGGRQPQHF.

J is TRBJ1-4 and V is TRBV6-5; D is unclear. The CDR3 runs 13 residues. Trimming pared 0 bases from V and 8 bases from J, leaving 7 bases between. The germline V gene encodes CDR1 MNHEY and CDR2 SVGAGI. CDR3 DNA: TGTGCCAGCAGTTACTCTACCAGAGAAAAACTGTTTTTT. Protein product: CASSYSTREKLFF.

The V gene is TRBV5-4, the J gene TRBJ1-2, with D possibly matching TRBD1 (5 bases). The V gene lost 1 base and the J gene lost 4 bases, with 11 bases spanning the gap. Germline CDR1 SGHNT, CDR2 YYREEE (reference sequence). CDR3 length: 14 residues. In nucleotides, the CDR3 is TGTGCCAGCAGCTTGTATGGGGACGGCTATGGCTACACCTTC. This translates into CASSLYGDGYGYTF.

CDR3 sequence (DNA): TGCGCCAGCAGCTCGCCGGAGGGGGGTGGCACCGGGGAGCTGTTTTTT. Translating gives CASSSPEGGGTGELFF. The chain has TRBV5-1 and TRBJ2-2; either TRBD1 or TRBD2 may supply D (6 bases each). Germline CDR1 reads SGHRS; CDR2 reads YFSETQ. V was pared by 3 bases and J by 4 bases, with 16 bases between. The CDR3 loop spans 16 amino acids.

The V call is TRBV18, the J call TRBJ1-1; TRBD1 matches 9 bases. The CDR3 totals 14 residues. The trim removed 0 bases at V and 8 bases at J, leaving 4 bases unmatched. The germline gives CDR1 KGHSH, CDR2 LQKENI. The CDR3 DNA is TGTGCCAGCTCACCACCCGGGACAGGGTTGGAAGCTTTCTTT. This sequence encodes CASSPPGTGLEAFF.

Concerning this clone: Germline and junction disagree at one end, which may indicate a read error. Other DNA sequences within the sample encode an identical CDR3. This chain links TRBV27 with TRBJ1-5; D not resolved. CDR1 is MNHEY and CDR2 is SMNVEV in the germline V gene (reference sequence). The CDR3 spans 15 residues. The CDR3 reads CASSLTVYSNQPQHF. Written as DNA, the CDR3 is TGTGCTAGCAGTTTAACAGTTTATAGCAATCAGCCCCAGCATTTT.

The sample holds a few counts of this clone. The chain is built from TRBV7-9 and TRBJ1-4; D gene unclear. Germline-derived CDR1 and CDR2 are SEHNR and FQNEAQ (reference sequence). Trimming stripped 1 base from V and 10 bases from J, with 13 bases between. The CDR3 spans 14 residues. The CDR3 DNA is TGTGCCAGCAGCTTAGAGGAGGGTTTTGGAAAACTGTTTTTT. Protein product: CASSLEEGFGKLFF.

The CDR3 loop reads CASSLGGGPYNEQFF. The CDR3 nucleotides read TGCGCCAGCAGCTTGGGCGGGGGACCCTACAATGAGCAGTTCTTC. This rearrangement joins TRBV5-1 to TRBJ2-1, with TRBD2 matching 7 bases. The CDR3 totals 15 residues. With V trimmed by 0 bases and J by 2 bases, 2 bases remained unmatched. The germline V gene encodes CDR1 SGHRS and CDR2 YFSETQ.

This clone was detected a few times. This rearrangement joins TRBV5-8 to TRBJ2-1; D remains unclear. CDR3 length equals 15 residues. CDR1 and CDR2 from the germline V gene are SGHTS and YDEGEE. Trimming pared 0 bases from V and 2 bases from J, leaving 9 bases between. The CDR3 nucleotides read TGTGCCAGCAGCTTGGACCAGATAGCCTACAATGAGCAGTTCTTC. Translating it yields CASSLDQIAYNEQFF.

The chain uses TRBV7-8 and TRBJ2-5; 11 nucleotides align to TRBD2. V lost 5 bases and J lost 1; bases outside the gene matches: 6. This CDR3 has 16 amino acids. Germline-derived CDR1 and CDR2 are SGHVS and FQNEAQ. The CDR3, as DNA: TGTGCCAGCAGCCCACTAGCGGGGGCTCTCCAAGAGACCCAGTACTTC. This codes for CASSPLAGALQETQYF.

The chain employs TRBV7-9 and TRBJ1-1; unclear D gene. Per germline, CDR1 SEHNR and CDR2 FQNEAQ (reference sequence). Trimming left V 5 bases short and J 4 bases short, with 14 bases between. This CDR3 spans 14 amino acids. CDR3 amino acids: CASSRDQRGTEAFF. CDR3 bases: TGTGCCAGCAGCCGAGACCAACGCGGCACTGAAGCTTTCTTT.